A selection of T cell receptor beta chains follows, all from one sample in a study of control samples from healthy donors and cancer patients. Some clones are missing from TCRdb's copy, which holds only in-frame ones; the method was immunoSEQ multiplex PCR. The sample includes under 450,000 clones, approximately 90% of them seen just once. The specimen was PBMCs. The origin of the receptors is a man in his forties with head and neck cancer. The CDR3 runs from the conserved cysteine through the conserved F or W. D genes are given only for firm matches. Part of the rows lack a size; the others show once, few, many or a class for expanded clones.

NA,TRBJ2-1,TRBV24-1,NA,CATSDSRTVQAYNEQFF,TGTGCCACCAGTGACTCTCGGACAGTTCAAGCCTACAATGAGCAGTTCTTC
TRBD1,TRBJ1-1,TRBV27,NA,CASSTGTGVTEAFF,TGTGCCAGCAGTACCGGGACAGGGGTTACTGAAGCTTTCTTT
NA,TRBJ1-6,TRBV6-5,NA,CASSRQDNSPLHF,TGTGCCAGCAGTCGACAGGATAATTCACCCCTCCACTTT
NA,TRBJ2-1,TRBV7-6,NA,CASSPTNRDNEQFF,TGTGCCAGCAGCCCCACGAACAGGGACAATGAGCAGTTCTTC
NA,TRBJ1-3,TRBV9,once,CASSVDQAPGNTIYF,TGTGCCAGCAGCGTAGATCAGGCCCCTGGAAACACCATATATTTT
TRBD2,TRBJ2-7,TRBV5-6,NA,CASSEVGGQGDYEQYF,TGTGCCAGCAGCGAGGTGGGAGGGCAGGGTGATTACGAGCAGTACTTC
NA,TRBJ1-2,TRBV28,NA,CASSKSGRFYGYTF,TGTGCCAGCAGTAAAAGCGGACGATTCTATGGCTACACCTTC
NA,TRBJ2-6,TRBV5-6,NA,CASSLTVTLSGANVLTF,TGTGCCAGCAGCTTGACCGTGACCCTCTCTGGGGCCAACGTCCTGACTTTC
NA,TRBJ1-3,TRBV5-1,NA,CASSLESGASAGNTIYF,TGCGCCAGCAGCTTGGAGTCAGGAGCATCAGCTGGAAACACCATATATTTT
NA,TRBJ1-1,TRBV19,NA,CASSILWRPEAFF,TGTGCCAGTAGTATATTATGGCGCCCTGAAGCTTTCTTT
TRBD2,TRBJ2-2,TRBV7-2,once,CASSRTSGETGELFF,TGTGCCAGCAGTCGGACTAGCGGGGAGACCGGGGAGCTGTTTTTT
NA,TRBJ2-3,TRBV6-2/TRBV6-3,NA,CASSYSLAALVADTQYF,TGTGCCAGCAGTTACTCCCTGGCTGCCCTCGTGGCAGATACGCAGTATTTT
NA,TRBJ1-1,TRBV7-3,NA,CASSLQLNTEAFF,TGTGCCAGCAGCTTACAACTGAACACTGAAGCTTTCTTT
NA,TRBJ1-2,TRBV4-3,NA,CASSQDSGGEGGYGYTF,TGCGCCAGCAGCCAAGACTCGGGGGGGGAAGGTGGCTATGGCTACACCTTC
TRBD2,TRBJ2-5,TRBV28,once,CASSLLAGNQETQYF,TGTGCCAGCAGTTTGCTAGCGGGCAACCAAGAGACCCAGTACTTC
NA,TRBJ1-1,TRBV27,NA,CASSGILNTEAFF,TGTGCCAGCAGCGGAATTTTAAACACTGAAGCTTTCTTT
NA,TRBJ2-7,TRBV5-8,NA,CASSSTGTYEQYF,TGTGCCAGCAGTAGTACGGGGACCTACGAGCAGTACTTC
TRBD2,TRBJ2-1,TRBV13,few,CASSWGLAEESSYNEQFF,TGTGCCAGCAGCTGGGGACTAGCGGAGGAAAGCTCCTACAATGAGCAGTTCTTC
NA,TRBJ2-7,TRBV7-9,NA,CASSLEAGISYEQYF,TGTGCCAGCAGCTTAGAGGCAGGTATCTCCTACGAGCAGTACTTC
NA,TRBJ2-5,TRBV6-6,NA,CASSYTQETQYF,TGTGCCAGCAGTTATACTCAAGAGACCCAGTACTTC
NA,TRBJ2-7,TRBV24-1,NA,CATSEGGFYEQYF,TGTGCCACCAGTGAAGGGGGATTCTACGAGCAGTACTTC
NA,TRBJ2-7,TRBV3-1/TRBV3-2,NA,CASSQHDRGGSYEQYF,TGTGCCAGCAGCCAGCACGACAGGGGAGGGTCCTACGAGCAGTACTTC
NA,TRBJ2-5,TRBV25-1,NA,CASSGRGYQETQYF,TGTGCCAGCAGTGGGCGGGGATACCAAGAGACCCAGTACTTC
NA,TRBJ1-5,TRBV30,NA,CAWSEGSGQPQHF,TGTGCCTGGAGTGAAGGGTCAGGTCAGCCCCAGCATTTT
NA,TRBJ2-7,TRBV7-8,NA,CASSLSSAGAINEQYF,TGTGCCAGCAGCTTATCTTCGGCAGGGGCGATCAACGAGCAGTACTTC
NA,TRBJ1-1,TRBV13,NA,CASSLEGRGEAFF,TGTGCCAGCAGCTTGGAGGGTCGTGGTGAAGCTTTCTTT
NA,TRBJ2-2,TRBV10-1,once,CASSGEAGSGELFF,TGCGCCAGCAGTGGGGAGGCGGGGTCCGGGGAGCTGTTTTTT
NA,TRBJ1-1,TRBV28,NA,CASSLWAEAFF,TGTGCCAGCAGTTTATGGGCTGAAGCTTTCTTT
TRBD2,TRBJ2-7,TRBV5-1,NA,CASSFSGDSSYEQYF,TGCGCCAGCAGCTTTAGCGGGGATAGCTCCTACGAGCAGTACTTC
NA,TRBJ2-5,TRBV5-1,NA,CASSLDKGAGETQYF,TGCGCCAGCAGCTTGGACAAAGGGGCGGGGGAGACCCAGTACTTC
NA,TRBJ2-5,TRBV19,NA,CASSIRLLETQYF,TGTGCCAGTAGCATCCGGCTGCTCGAGACCCAGTACTTC
TRBD2,TRBJ2-1,TRBV7-9,NA,CASSLAGSGAPNEQFF,TGTGCCAGCAGCTTAGCGGGTAGCGGGGCGCCCAATGAGCAGTTCTTC
TRBD1,TRBJ1-2,TRBV10-3,NA,CAISESRQGEDYGYTF,TGTGCCATCAGTGAGTCAAGACAGGGGGAGGACTATGGCTACACCTTC